A selection of T cell receptor beta chains follows, all from one sample in a study of fetal regulatory T cell absence and autoimmunity. The method was immunoSEQ multiplex PCR; TCRdb's version includes in-frame clones alone and lacks a portion of them. This table has around 45,000 clones, around 85% appearing once. The sample comprised cord blood. These receptor sequences come from a newborn boy with IPEX syndrome. The CDR3 runs from the conserved cysteine through the conserved F or W. The D gene is left open where the match is weak. A row's size may be missing; if present it is once, few, many or a size class.

v_call,j_call,clone_size,d_call,cdr3_nt,cdr3_aa
TRBV27,TRBJ1-5,NA,NA,TGTGCCAGCAGTTTATCCCCGACTTCGGGGGCCCGTCAGCCCCAGCATTTT,CASSLSPTSGARQPQHF
TRBV4-1,TRBJ1-1,NA,NA,TGCGCCAGCAGCCAAGAAACGAGCCGTTCTGAAGCTTTCTTT,CASSQETSRSEAFF
TRBV27,TRBJ1-4,NA,NA,TGTGCCAGCAGTGCCAGGGGCTACGGGGGAGAAAAACTGTTTTTT,CASSARGYGGEKLFF
TRBV2,TRBJ2-5,NA,NA,TGTGCCAGCAGTGAAGTGGGTTTCCAAGAGACCCAGTACTTC,CASSEVGFQETQYF
TRBV4-2,TRBJ2-3,NA,NA,TGTGCCAGCAGCCAAGACGCTAGCAGAACTAGCACAGATACGCAGTATTTT,CASSQDASRTSTDTQYF
TRBV2,TRBJ1-2,NA,TRBD1,TGTGCCAGCAGTGAAAGGGACAGACCAACCTTGTCTAACTATGGCTACACCTTC,CASSERDRPTLSNYGYTF
TRBV11-2,TRBJ2-7,few,TRBD2,TGTGCCAGCAGCTTAGTGGGGGGACTAGCGTCCTACGAGCAGTACTTC,CASSLVGGLASYEQYF
TRBV11-2,TRBJ2-7,NA,TRBD1,TGTGCCAGCAGCGGCGGGACAGGGGCCTACGAGCAGTACTTC,CASSGGTGAYEQYF
TRBV23-1,TRBJ1-3,NA,NA,TGCGCCAGCAGTCAATCAGGGACAAGACACTCTGGAAACACCATATATTTT,CASSQSGTRHSGNTIYF
TRBV18,TRBJ2-6,NA,NA,TGTGCCAGCTCACCCTCTGGGGCCAACGTCCTGACTTTC,CASSPSGANVLTF
TRBV11-2,TRBJ2-6,NA,NA,TGTGCCAGCAGCCTCCGTCCGGGACGAGCTGGGGCCAACGTCCTGACTTTC,CASSLRPGRAGANVLTF
TRBV18,TRBJ2-7,NA,TRBD2,TGTGCCAGCTCACCACGGGCTAGCGGGAGTATCGACGAGCAGTACTTC,CASSPRASGSIDEQYF
TRBV6-5,TRBJ2-7,NA,NA,TGTGCCAGCAGTTACGAGCAGTACTTC,CASSYEQYF
TRBV5-1,TRBJ2-1,NA,NA,TGCGCCAGCAGCTTGTTGGCTCATCCCGAGCAGTTCTTC,CASSLLAHPEQFF
TRBV7-9,TRBJ2-7,NA,NA,TGTGCCAGCAGCGAGGGTTACGAGCAGTACTTC,CASSEGYEQYF
TRBV19,TRBJ2-7,NA,TRBD1,TGTGCCAGTAGTATAGGGACAGGGTACGAGCAGTACTTC,CASSIGTGYEQYF
TRBV7-9,TRBJ1-3,NA,TRBD1,TGTGCCAGCAGTCGGACAGGGGGCGGGAGCACCATATATTTT,CASSRTGGGSTIYF
TRBV19,TRBJ1-4,NA,TRBD1,TGTGCCAGTAGACGACAGGGTAGGGGAGAAAAACTGTTTTTT,CASRRQGRGEKLFF
TRBV27,TRBJ2-1,few,NA,TGTGCCAGCAGCTCGACGACCAGCTCCTACAATGAGCAGTTCTTC,CASSSTTSSYNEQFF
TRBV7-9,TRBJ1-1,NA,TRBD1,TGTGCCACAGGGGGCGCGGGTCGATTGAACACTGAAGCTTTCTTT,CATGGAGRLNTEAFF
TRBV6-5,TRBJ2-1,NA,NA,TGTGCCAGCAGTCAGGACGGCTACAATGAGCAGTTCTTC,CASSQDGYNEQFF
TRBV13,TRBJ1-2,NA,TRBD1,TGTGCCAGCAGCACCGACAGGGCCCCCTATGGCTACACCTTC,CASSTDRAPYGYTF
TRBV11-3,TRBJ2-3,NA,NA,TGTGCCAGCAGCTTCACGGAGGGGGGAACCACAGATACGCAGTATTTT,CASSFTEGGTTDTQYF
TRBV12-5,TRBJ2-2,NA,NA,TGTGCTAGTGGTTTTCTACTCAACAGGACCGGGGAGCTGTTTTTT,CASGFLLNRTGELFF
TRBV5-1,TRBJ2-7,few,NA,TGCGGGCATGGTACAGGAAAAGCCTACGAGCAGTACTTC,CGHGTGKAYEQYF
TRBV4-1,TRBJ2-5,NA,TRBD2,TGCGCCAGCAGCGCAGCGGGGGGGGGAGAGACCCAGTACTTC,CASSAAGGGETQYF
TRBV5-1,TRBJ1-1,NA,NA,TGCGCCAGCAGCTTGGGCACTGAAGCTTTCTTT,CASSLGTEAFF
TRBV19,TRBJ1-1,NA,TRBD1,TGTGCCAGTAGAGGACAGGGAGGCACTGAAGCTTTCTTT,CASRGQGGTEAFF